This T cell receptor (beta chain) is drawn from a study of blood T cell repertoires in COVID-19. In the study overall: Spain, Italy and the United States supplied samples that represented acute and convalescent COVID-19. PBMCs, B-cell-depleted T cells, or T cells provided the cDNA or gDNA that made up the material.

The CDR3 spans 16 residues. In germline, CDR1 is SEHNR, CDR2 FQNEAQ (reference sequence). The V gene lost 4 bases and the J gene lost 0 bases, with 13 bases spanning the gap. As processed by the authors: The assay estimated nucleated cells by amplifying reference gene primers. The assay was immunoSEQ multiplex PCR, and TCRdb's table has in-frame clones only and misses some. V and J calls and clone size are those listed in that table; D and trimming were worked out from the DNA. Here the sample spans around 250,000 clones, just over 85% being singletons. The chain combines TRBV7-9 with TRBJ1-5; perhaps TRBD1 as D (5 bases). The sequenced material came from peripheral blood. The sequence was obtained from a woman in her 30s with active or convalescent COVID-19. CDR3 amino acids: CASSSGQIGSNQPQHF. The CDR3 bases are TGTGCCAGCAGCTCCGGACAAATCGGTAGCAATCAGCCCCAGCATTTT.